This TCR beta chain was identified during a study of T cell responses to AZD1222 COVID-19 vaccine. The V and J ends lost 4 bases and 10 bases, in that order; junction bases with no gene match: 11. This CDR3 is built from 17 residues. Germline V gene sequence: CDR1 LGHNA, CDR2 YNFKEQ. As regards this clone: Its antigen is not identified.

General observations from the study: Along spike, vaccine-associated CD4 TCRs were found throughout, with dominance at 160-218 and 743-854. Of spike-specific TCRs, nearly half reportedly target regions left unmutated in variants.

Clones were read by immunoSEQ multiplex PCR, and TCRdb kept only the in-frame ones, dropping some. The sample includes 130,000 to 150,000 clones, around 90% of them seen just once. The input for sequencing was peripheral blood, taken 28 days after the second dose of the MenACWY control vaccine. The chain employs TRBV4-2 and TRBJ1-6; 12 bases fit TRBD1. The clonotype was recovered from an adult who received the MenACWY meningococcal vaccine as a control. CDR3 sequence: CASSPRSGQGAQSPLHF. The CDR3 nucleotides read TGTGCCAGCAGCCCCCGCTCGGGACAGGGGGCGCAATCACCCCTCCACTTT.